The 4 T cell receptor beta chains in this list originate from one sample, sequenced in a study of T cells in Graves' hyperthyroidism and ophthalmopathy. TCR beta CDR3 regions were amplified from RNA. In the first-round RT-PCR of the TCR CDR3, the HTBI primer set was used. One entry per CDR3 protein results from TCRdb running MiXCR on the multiplex PCR reads. The table shows more than 300,000 distinct CDR3 sequences, with approximately 15% occurring only once. Sequencing used blood. The receptors were sampled from a woman aged 60-70 years with Graves' hyperthyroidism.

This clonotype occurred many times. The chain couples TRBV20-1 to TRBJ1-2; TRBD1 might be the D (5 bases). Germline V gene data show CDR1 as DFQATT and CDR2 as SNEGSKA (reference sequence). Trimming cost V 5 bases and J 1 base, with 11 bases left between them. The CDR3 runs to 13 residues. CDR3 region: CSAHPGLNYGYTF. Written as DNA, the CDR3 is TGCAGTGCTCACCCAGGGCTTAACTATGGCTACACCTTC.

This clonotype was counted ten times or more. This chain links TRBV28 with TRBJ2-1; D possibly matches TRBD1 or TRBD2 (6 bases each). There are 16 residues in the CDR3. Germline values: CDR1 MDHEN, CDR2 SYDVKM. The V end lost 3 bases, the J end lost 1 base, and 13 bases lay between the germline ends. CDR3 amino acids: CASSLVGGGSYNEQFF. In DNA form, the CDR3 reads TGTGCCAGCAGTTTGGTGGGGGGCGGGTCCTACAATGAGCAGTTCTTC.

J is TRBJ1-1 and V is TRBV27, with a possible D match to TRBD1 (5 bases). CDR1 and CDR2 from the germline V gene are MNHEY and SMNVEV (reference sequence). Trimming took 1 base from V and 4 from J, leaving 10 bases between them. The CDR3 consists of 14 residues. In DNA, the CDR3 is TGTGCCAGCAGTTTATTGGGGGTGACCACTGAAGCTTTCTTT. Its protein is CASSLLGVTTEAFF.

This clonotype showed up many times. This chain uses TRBV20-1 with TRBJ1-4, with TRBD1 identical over 10 bases. Germline values: CDR1 DFQATT, CDR2 SNEGSKA (reference sequence). J lost 8 bases, V lost 3 bases, and 9 bases had no gene match. The CDR3 loop spans 15 amino acids. The DNA for the CDR3 is TGCAGTGCTAGCCCCCACGGGACAGGGGACGAAAAACTGTTTTTT. Protein product: CSASPHGTGDEKLFF.